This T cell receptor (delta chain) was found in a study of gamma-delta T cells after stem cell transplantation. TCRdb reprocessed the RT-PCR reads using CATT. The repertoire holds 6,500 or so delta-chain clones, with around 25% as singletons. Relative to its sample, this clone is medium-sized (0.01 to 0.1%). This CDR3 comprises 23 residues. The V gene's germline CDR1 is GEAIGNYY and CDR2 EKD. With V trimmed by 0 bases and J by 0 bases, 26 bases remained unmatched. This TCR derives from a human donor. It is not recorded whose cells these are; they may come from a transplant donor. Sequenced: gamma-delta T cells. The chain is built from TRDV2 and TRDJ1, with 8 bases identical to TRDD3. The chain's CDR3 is CACDTPFLKGDTGRYRDTDKLIF. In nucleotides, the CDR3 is TGTGCCTGTGACACCCCGTTTTTGAAAGGGGATACCGGGAGGTATCGTGACACCGATAAACTCATCTTT.